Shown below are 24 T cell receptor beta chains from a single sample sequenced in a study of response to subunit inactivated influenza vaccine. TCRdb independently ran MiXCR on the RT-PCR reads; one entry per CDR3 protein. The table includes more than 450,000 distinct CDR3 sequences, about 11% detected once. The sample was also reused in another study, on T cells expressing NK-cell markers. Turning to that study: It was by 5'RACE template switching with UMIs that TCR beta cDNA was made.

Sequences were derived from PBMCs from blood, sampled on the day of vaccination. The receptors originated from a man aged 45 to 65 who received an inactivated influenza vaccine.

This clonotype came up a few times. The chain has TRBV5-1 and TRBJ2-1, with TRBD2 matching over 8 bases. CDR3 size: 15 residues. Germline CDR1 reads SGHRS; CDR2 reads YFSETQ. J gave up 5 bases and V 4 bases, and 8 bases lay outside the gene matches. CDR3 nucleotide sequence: TGCGCCAGCAGCCCGGGAGGGACATTTAACAATGAGCAGTTCTTC. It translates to CASSPGGTFNNEQFF.

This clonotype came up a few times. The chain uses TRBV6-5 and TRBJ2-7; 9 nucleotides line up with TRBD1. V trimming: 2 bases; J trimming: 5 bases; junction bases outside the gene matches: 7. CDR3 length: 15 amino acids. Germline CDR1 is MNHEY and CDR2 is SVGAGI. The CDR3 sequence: CASSYDYRGQDEQYF. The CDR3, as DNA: TGTGCCAGCAGTTACGACTACAGGGGGCAGGACGAGCAGTACTTC.

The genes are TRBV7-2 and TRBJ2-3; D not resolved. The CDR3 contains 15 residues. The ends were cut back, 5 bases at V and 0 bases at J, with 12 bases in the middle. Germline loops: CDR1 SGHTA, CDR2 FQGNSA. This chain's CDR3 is CASSGSGSSTDTQYF. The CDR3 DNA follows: TGTGCCAGCAGCGGAAGTGGGTCTAGCACAGATACGCAGTATTTT.

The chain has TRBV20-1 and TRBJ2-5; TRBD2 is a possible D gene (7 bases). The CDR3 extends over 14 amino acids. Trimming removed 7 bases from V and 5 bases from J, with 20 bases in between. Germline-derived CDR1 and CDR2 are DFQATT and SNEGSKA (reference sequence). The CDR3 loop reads CSVEGKGRGETQYF. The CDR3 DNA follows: TGCAGTGTTGAGGGGAAGGGGAGGGGGGAGACCCAGTACTTC.

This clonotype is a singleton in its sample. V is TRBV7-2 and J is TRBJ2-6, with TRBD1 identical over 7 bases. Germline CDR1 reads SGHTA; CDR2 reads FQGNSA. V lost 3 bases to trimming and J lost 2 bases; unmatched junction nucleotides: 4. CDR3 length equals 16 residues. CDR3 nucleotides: TGTGCCAGCAGCTTGGACAGGATAACTGGGGCCAACGTCCTGACTTTC. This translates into CASSLDRITGANVLTF.

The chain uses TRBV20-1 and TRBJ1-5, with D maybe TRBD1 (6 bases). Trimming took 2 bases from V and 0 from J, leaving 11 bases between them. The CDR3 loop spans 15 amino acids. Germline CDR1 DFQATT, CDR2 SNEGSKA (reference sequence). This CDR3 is CSARIRGHSNQPQHF. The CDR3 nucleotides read TGCAGTGCTAGAATACGGGGGCATAGCAATCAGCCCCAGCATTTT.

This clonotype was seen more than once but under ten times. Written as DNA, the CDR3 is TGTGCCTCCAAGGGAAGTTGGGTCGGAGAGACCCAGTACTTC. Protein: CASKGSWVGETQYF. The genes are TRBV10-3 and TRBJ2-5; D gene ambiguous. Germline V gene data show CDR1 as ENHRY and CDR2 as SYGVKD. CDR3 size: 14 residues. Trimming pared 11 bases from V and 4 bases from J, leaving 20 bases between.

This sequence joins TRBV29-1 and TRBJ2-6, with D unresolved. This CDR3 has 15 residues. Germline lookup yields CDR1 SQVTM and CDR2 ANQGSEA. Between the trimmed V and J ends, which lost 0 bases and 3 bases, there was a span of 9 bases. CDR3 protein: CSVEDRSFGANVLTF. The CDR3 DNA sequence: TGCAGCGTTGAAGATAGGTCATTTGGGGCCAACGTCCTGACTTTC.

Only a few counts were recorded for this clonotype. CDR3: CASTQRNKEETQYF. DNA of the CDR3: TGTGCCAGCACCCAGCGAAATAAAGAAGAGACCCAGTACTTC. V and J are TRBV12-3 or TRBV12-4 and TRBJ2-5; D is ambiguous. The CDR3 totals 14 residues. V lost 7 bases to trimming and J lost 3 bases, with 15 bases between them.

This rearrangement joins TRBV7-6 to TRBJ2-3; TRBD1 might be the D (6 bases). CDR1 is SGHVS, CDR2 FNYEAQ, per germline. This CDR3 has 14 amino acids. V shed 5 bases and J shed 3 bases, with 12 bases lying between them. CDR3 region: CASSNRERTDTQYF. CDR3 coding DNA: TGTGCCAGCAGCAACAGGGAAAGGACAGATACGCAGTATTTT.

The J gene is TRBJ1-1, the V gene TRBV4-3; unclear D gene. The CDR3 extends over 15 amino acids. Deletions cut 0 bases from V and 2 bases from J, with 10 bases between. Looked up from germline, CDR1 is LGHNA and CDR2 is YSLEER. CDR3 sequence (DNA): TGCGCCAGCAGCCAAGAAAGGGCTTTTAACACTGAAGCTTTCTTT. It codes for CASSQERAFNTEAFF.

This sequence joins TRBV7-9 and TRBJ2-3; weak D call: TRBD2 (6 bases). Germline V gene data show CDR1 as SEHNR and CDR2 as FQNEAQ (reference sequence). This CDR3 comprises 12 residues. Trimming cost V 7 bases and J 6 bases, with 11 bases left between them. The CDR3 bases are TGTGCCAGCACCCGCGGGGAGGATACGCAGTATTTT. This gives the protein CASTRGEDTQYF.

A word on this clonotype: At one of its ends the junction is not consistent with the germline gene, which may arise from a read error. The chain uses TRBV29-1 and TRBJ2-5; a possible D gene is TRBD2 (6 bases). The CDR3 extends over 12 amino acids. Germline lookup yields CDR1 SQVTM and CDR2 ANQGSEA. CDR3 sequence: CSVGGVEEAQYF. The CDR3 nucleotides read TGCAGCGTTGGGGGGGTGGAAGAGGCCCAGTACTTC.

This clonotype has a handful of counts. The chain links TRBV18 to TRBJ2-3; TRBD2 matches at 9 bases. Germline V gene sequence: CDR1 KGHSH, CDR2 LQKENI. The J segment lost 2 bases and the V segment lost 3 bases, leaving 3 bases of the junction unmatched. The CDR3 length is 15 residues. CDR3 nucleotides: TGTGCCAGCTCACCCCTAGCGGGACCCACAGATACGCAGTATTTT. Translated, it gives CASSPLAGPTDTQYF.

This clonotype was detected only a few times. As DNA, the CDR3 is TGCAGTGCCGTAAGAGGAGGTAACTACAATGAGCAGTTCTTC. It is translated as CSAVRGGNYNEQFF. V usage is TRBV20-1 and J usage is TRBJ2-1; D perhaps matches TRBD2 (5 bases). The CDR3 consists of 14 residues. V was cut by 6 bases and J by 3 bases, with 15 bases left in between. The germline CDR1 and CDR2 sequences are DFQATT and SNEGSKA (reference sequence).

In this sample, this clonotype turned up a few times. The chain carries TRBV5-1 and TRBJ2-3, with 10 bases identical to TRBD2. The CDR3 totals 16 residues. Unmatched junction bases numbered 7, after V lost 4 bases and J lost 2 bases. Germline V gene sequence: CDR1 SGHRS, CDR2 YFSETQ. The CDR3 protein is CASSPGLATNTDTQYF. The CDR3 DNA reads TGCGCCAGCAGCCCGGGACTAGCGACCAACACAGATACGCAGTATTTT.

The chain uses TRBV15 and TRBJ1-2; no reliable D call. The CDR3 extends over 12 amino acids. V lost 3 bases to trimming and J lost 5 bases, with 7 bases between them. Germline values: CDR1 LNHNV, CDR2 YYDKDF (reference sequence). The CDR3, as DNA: TGTGCCACCAGCAGGCAGTCGTATGGCTACACCTTC. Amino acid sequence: CATSRQSYGYTF.

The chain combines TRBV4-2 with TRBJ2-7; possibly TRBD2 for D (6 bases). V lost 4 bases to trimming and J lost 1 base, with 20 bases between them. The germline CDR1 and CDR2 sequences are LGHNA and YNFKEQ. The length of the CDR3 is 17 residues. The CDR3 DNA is TGTGCCAGCAGCCCCCGACGAACGGGGGTCTCGTCCTACGAGCAGTACTTC. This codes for CASSPRRTGVSSYEQYF.

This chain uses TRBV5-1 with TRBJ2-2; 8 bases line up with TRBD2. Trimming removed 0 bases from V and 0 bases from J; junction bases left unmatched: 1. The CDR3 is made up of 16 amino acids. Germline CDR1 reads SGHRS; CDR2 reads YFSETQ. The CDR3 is CASSLATSANTGELFF. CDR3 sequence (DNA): TGCGCCAGCAGCTTGGCGACTAGCGCGAACACCGGGGAGCTGTTTTTT.

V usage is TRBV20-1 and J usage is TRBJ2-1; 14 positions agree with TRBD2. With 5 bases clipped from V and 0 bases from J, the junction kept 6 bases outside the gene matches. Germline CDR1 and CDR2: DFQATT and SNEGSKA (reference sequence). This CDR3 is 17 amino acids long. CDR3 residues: CSADGLAGGHSYNEQFF. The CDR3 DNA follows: TGCAGTGCTGACGGACTAGCGGGAGGTCACTCCTACAATGAGCAGTTCTTC.

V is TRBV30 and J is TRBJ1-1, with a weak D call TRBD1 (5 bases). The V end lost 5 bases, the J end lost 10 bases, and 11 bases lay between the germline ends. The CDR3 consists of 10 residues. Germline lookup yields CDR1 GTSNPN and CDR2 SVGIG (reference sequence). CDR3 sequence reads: CAWGARRAFF. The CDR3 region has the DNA TGTGCCTGGGGGGCTCGGCGAGCTTTCTTT.

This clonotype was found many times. The CDR3 is CASSLTSGNYEQYF. Written as DNA, the CDR3 is TGCGCCAGCAGCTTGACTAGCGGGAACTACGAGCAGTACTTC. The J gene is TRBJ2-7, the V gene TRBV5-1; 10 bases are a match to TRBD2. Losses at the gene ends were 1 base for V and 3 bases for J; bases not matched to a gene: 1. This CDR3 has 14 amino acids. Germline assignment: CDR1 SGHRS and CDR2 YFSETQ.

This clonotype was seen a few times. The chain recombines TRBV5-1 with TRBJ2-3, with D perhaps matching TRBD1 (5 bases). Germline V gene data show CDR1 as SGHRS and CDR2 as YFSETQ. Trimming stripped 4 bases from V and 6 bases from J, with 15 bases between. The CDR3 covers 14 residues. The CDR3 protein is CASSPIQGFDTQYF. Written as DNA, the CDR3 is TGCGCCAGCAGCCCGATTCAGGGATTCGATACGCAGTATTTT.

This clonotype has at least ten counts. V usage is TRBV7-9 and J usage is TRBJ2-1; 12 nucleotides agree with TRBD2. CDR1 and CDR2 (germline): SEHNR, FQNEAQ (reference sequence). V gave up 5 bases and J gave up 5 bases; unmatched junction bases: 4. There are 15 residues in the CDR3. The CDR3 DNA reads TGTGCCAGCAGCGACAGGACTAGCGGGGACAATGAGCAGTTCTTC. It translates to CASSDRTSGDNEQFF. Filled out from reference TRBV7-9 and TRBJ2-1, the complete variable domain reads DTGVSQNPRHKITKRGQNVTFRCDPISEHNRLYWYRQTLGQGPEFLTYFQNEAQLEKSRLLSDRFSAERPKGSFSTLEIQRTEQGDSAMYLCASSDRTSGDNEQFFGPGTRLTVL.